The T cell receptor (beta chain) under discussion was sequenced for a study of beta chain features in type 1 diabetes. Regarding the study as a whole: Shortening of TCRB CDR3s, moderate but significant, appeared in all four CD4+ subsets of Type 1 diabetes patients.

This clone was observed a few times. The antigen is undetermined. The CDR3 consists of 14 residues. Germline CDR1 is MGHDK and CDR2 is SYGVNS. V shed 7 bases, J shed 2 bases, and the junction held 5 bases outside the gene matches. Expressed TCRB transcripts were sequenced after all isolated RNA was converted to cDNA. Deep immunoSEQ sequencing covered naive, central memory and regulatory T cell samples. Data came from immunoSEQ multiplex PCR; TCRdb stores just in-frame clones and leaves some out. The table has roughly 700,000 clones, around an eighth seen once; the top ten hold 0.02% to 0.025%. Sequenced sample: naive CD4+ T cells from blood. The receptor was derived from a young man with type 1 diabetes. J is TRBJ1-5 and V is TRBV25-1; 7 bases agree with TRBD1. The CDR3 sequence is CASTPGTGNQPQHF. CDR3 sequence (DNA): TGTGCCAGCACCCCCGGGACAGGCAATCAGCCCCAGCATTTT.